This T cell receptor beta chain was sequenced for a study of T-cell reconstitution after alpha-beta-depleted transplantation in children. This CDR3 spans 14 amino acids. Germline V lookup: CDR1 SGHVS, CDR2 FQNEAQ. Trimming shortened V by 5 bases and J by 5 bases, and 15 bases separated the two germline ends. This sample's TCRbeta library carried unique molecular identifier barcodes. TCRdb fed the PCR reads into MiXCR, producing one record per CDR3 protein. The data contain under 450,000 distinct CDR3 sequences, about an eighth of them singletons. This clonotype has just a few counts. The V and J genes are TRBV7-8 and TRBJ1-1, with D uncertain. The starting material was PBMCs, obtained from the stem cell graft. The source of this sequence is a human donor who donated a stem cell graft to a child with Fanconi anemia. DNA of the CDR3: TGTGCCAGCAGCCGGGGAGCTAGGCAAACTGAAGCTTTCTTT. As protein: CASSRGARQTEAFF. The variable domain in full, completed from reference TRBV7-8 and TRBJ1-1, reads GAGVSQSPRYKVAKRGQDVALRCDPISGHVSLFWYQQALGQGPEFLTYFQNEAQLDKSGLPSDRFFAERPEGSVSTLKIQRTQQEDSAVYLCASSRGARQTEAFFGQGTRLTVV.